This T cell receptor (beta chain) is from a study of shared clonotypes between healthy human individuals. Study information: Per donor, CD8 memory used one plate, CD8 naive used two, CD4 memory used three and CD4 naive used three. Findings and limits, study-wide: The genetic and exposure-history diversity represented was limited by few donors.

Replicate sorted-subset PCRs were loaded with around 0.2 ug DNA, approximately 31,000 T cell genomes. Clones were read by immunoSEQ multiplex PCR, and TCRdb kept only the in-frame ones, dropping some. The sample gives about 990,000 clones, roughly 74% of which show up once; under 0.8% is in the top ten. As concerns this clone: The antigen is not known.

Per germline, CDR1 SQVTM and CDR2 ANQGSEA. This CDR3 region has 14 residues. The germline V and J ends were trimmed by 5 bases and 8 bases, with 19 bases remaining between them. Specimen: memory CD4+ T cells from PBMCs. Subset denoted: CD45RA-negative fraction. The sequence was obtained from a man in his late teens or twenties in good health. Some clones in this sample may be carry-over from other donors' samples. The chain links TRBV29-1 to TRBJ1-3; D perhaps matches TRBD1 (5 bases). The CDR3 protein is CSVQTDTRVYTIYF. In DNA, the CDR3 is TGCAGCGTTCAAACGGACACGAGGGTTTACACCATATATTTT.